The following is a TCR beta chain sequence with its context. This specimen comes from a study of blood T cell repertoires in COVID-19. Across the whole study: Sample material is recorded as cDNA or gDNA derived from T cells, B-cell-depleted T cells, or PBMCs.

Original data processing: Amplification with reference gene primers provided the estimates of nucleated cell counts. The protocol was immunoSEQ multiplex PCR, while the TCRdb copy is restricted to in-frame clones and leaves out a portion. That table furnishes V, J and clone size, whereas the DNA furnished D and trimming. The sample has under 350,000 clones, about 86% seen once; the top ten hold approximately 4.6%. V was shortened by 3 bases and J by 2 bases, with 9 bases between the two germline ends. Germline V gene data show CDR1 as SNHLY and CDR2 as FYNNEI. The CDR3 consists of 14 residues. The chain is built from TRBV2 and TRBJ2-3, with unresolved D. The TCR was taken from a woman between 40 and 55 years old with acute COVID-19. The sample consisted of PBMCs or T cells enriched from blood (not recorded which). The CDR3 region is CASSEERYTDTQYF. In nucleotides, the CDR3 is TGTGCCAGCAGTGAGGAGCGATACACAGATACGCAGTATTTT.